The 21 T cell receptor beta chains in this list originate from one sample, sequenced in a study of T cells in pancreatic ductal adenocarcinoma (TCRdb year 2017). The selected pancreatic ductal adenocarcinoma patients had received surgery without neoadjuvant therapy. Library method: the immunoSEQ multiplex PCR assay. Drawn from immuneACCESS, this table holds only the in-frame rearrangements with V and J called that TCRdb kept. Clones are partly lost; checked studies trace under half to an unresolved V gene and leave the rest unexplained. For this sample there are 85,000 to 120,000 clones; more than 90% appear just once. The leading ten clones occupy about 3% of the sample. Source material: PBMCs. These receptors all stem from a human donor with pancreatic ductal adenocarcinoma.

A word on this clone: Other DNA sequences in this sample translate to the same CDR3. The chain recombines TRBV6-5 with TRBJ1-1; D gene ambiguous. This CDR3 region has 14 residues. Trimming removed 0 bases from V and 2 bases from J, with 7 bases in between. Germline-derived CDR1 and CDR2 are MNHEY and SVGAGI. CDR3 sequence: CASSYSRRNTEAFF. CDR3 nucleotides: TGTGCCAGCAGTTACTCGAGGAGAAACACTGAAGCTTTCTTT.

The chain recombines TRBV6-5 with TRBJ2-7, with D possibly being TRBD2 (6 bases). CDR1 MNHEY and CDR2 SVGAGI come from the germline V gene. Between the trimmed V and J ends, which lost 8 bases and 5 bases, there was a span of 19 bases. The CDR3 runs to 14 residues. The CDR3 spells CASLKLGGTHEQYF. The CDR3 region has the DNA TGTGCCAGCCTTAAATTGGGGGGAACGCACGAGCAGTACTTC.

The chain employs TRBV2 and TRBJ2-3; possible D gene TRBD2, 5 bases. V lost 5 bases to trimming and J lost 4 bases, with 13 bases between them. Germline V CDR1 and CDR2: SNHLY, FYNNEI. CDR3 size: 14 residues. This CDR3 reads CASSSDWLPDTQYF. In DNA form, the CDR3 reads TGTGCCAGCAGTTCGGACTGGCTGCCAGATACGCAGTATTTT. The entire variable domain, with the rest obtained from reference TRBV2 and TRBJ2-3, is as follows: EPEVTQTPSHQVTQMGQEVILRCVPISNHLYFYWYRQILGQKVEFLVSFYNNEISEKSEIFDDQFSVERPDGSNFTLKIRSTKLEDSAMYFCASSSDWLPDTQYFGPGTRLTVL.

This clone has only one observation. This sequence joins TRBV6-1 and TRBJ2-3; 8 bases align to TRBD2. V shed 1 base, J shed 8 bases, and the junction held 8 bases outside the gene matches. Germline-derived CDR1 and CDR2 are MNHNS and SASEGT. The CDR3 is 15 residues long. This chain's CDR3 is CASSEGGLARLTQYF. DNA for the CDR3: TGTGCCAGCAGTGAAGGTGGACTAGCCAGACTTACGCAGTATTTT.

The chain links TRBV12-2 to TRBJ2-7; the D call TRBD1 from the table was never checked on the DNA. TRBV12-2 is reported as a pseudogene. This CDR3 is built from 15 residues. The CDR3 DNA reads TGTGCAAGTCGCTTCCTCCGTGGGCAGGGCTACGAGCAGTACTTC. Translation gives CASRFLRGQGYEQYF.

The chain is built from TRBV6-5 and TRBJ2-1; 7 bases agree with TRBD1. CDR1 and CDR2 (germline): MNHEY, SVGAGI. This CDR3 spans 14 amino acids. J gave up 6 bases and V 3 bases, and 5 bases lay outside the gene matches. The chain's CDR3 is CASSYAGGRNEQFF. The CDR3, as DNA: TGTGCCAGCAGTTATGCAGGGGGACGCAATGAGCAGTTCTTC.

The chain is built from TRBV19 and TRBJ2-4, with 13 bases identical to TRBD2. The V gene's germline CDR1 is LNHDA and CDR2 SQIVND (reference sequence). This CDR3 region has 16 residues. J was trimmed by 5 bases and V by 5 bases; bases with no gene match: 6. The CDR3 DNA reads as TGTGCCAGTAGTGGACTAGCGGGAGTCGGAGAAAACATTCAGTACTTC. Protein: CASSGLAGVGENIQYF.

J is TRBJ2-7 and V is TRBV5-6, with TRBD1 matching 7 bases. Germline CDR1 is SGHDT and CDR2 is YYEEEE. The CDR3 contains 14 residues. The J segment lost 4 bases and the V segment lost 1 base, leaving 5 bases of the junction unmatched. CDR3 DNA sequence: TGTGCCAGCAGCTTGATGAGACAGGGTTACGAGCAGTACTTC. Translating gives CASSLMRQGYEQYF.

The rearrangement joins TRBV27 to TRBJ2-7, with 9 bases lining up with TRBD2. J was trimmed by 4 bases and V by 5 bases; bases with no gene match: 9. The CDR3 has 15 residues. Per the germline V gene, CDR1 is MNHEY and CDR2 is SMNVEV (reference sequence). CDR3 in DNA: TGTGCCAGCAGTCCCACCGCAGCGGGAGGTTACGAGCAGTACTTC. Its translation is CASSPTAAGGYEQYF.

Points on this clone: A read error may produce the germline difference seen at one junction end. The CDR3 DNA is TGTGCCAGCAGCTCCCTCTTTGGACAACCCACCTTC. Translation gives CASSSLFGQPTF. The V gene is TRBV11-1, the J gene TRBJ2-7, with D possibly matching TRBD1 (5 bases). Germline V gene sequence: CDR1 SGHAT, CDR2 FQDESV (reference sequence). CDR3 length equals 12 residues.

DNA of the CDR3: TGCGCCAGCAGCACGCAGGCCGGGGAGCTGTTTTTT. Amino acid sequence: CASSTQAGELFF. The rearrangement links TRBV5-1 to TRBJ2-2; the D is unclear. The CDR3 totals 12 residues. The ends were cut back, 4 bases at V and 6 bases at J, with 7 bases in the middle. Per the germline V gene, CDR1 is SGHRS and CDR2 is YFSETQ.

The chain has TRBV10-3 and TRBJ2-6; D perhaps matches TRBD1 (5 bases). Germline-derived CDR1 and CDR2 are ENHRY and SYGVKD. V was shortened by 10 bases and J by 2 bases, with 18 bases between the two germline ends. This CDR3 has 16 residues. In DNA, the CDR3 is TGTGCCAACGGTCACGTTAGGGGTGCTGGGGCCAACGTCCTGACTTTC. Protein: CANGHVRGAGANVLTF.

The chain employs TRBV6-5 and TRBJ2-7; 8 bases line up with TRBD1. The V segment lost 5 bases and the J segment 6 bases; nucleotides outside the gene matches: 6. This CDR3 contains 13 residues. Germline V CDR1 and CDR2: MNHEY, SVGAGI. DNA for the CDR3: TGTGCCAGCAGTCGGACAGGGAAGGGCGAGCAGTACTTC. Amino acid sequence: CASSRTGKGEQYF.

The rearrangement links TRBV30 to TRBJ1-2; no firm D call. The germline gives CDR1 GTSNPN, CDR2 SVGIG (reference sequence). This CDR3 spans 14 amino acids. The V end was cut by 0 bases, the J end by 4 bases, with 12 bases between. The CDR3 DNA sequence: TGTGCCTGGAGTGTCCGAGGATCGACCTATGGCTACACCTTC. Translated: CAWSVRGSTYGYTF.

The chain combines TRBV5-5 with TRBJ2-6; D gene unclear. The germline V gene encodes CDR1 SGHKS and CDR2 YYEKEE (reference sequence). The CDR3 has 15 amino acids. V was cut by 1 base and J by 0 bases, with 5 bases left in between. CDR3 coding DNA: TGTGCCAGCAGCTTGCAGGTCTCTGGGGCCAACGTCCTGACTTTC. It specifies CASSLQVSGANVLTF.

The chain couples TRBV12-5 to TRBJ2-3, with 9 bases lining up with TRBD1. The CDR3 length is 14 residues. V was clipped by 4 bases and J by 4 bases; unmatched bases: 3. Germline-derived CDR1 and CDR2 are LGHNT and FRNRAP. As DNA, the CDR3 is TGTGCTAGTGGTTCGGGGACAGGGCCAGATACGCAGTATTTT. This gives the protein CASGSGTGPDTQYF.

The chain couples TRBV18 to TRBJ2-7; TRBD2 matches at 10 bases. The germline CDR1 and CDR2 sequences are KGHSH and LQKENI. J lost 6 bases, V lost 3 bases, and 8 bases had no gene match. The CDR3 runs 15 residues. CDR3: CASSPPSGSFFEQYF. CDR3 bases: TGTGCCAGCTCACCCCCTAGCGGGAGCTTCTTCGAGCAGTACTTC.

This rearrangement joins TRBV7-9 to TRBJ2-7; TRBD2 is a possible D gene (5 bases). Germline V CDR1 and CDR2: SEHNR, FQNEAQ (reference sequence). Between the trimmed V and J ends, which lost 5 bases and 0 bases, there was a span of 11 bases. The CDR3 sequence is 14 residues long. CDR3 protein: CASSAIGVSYEQYF. The CDR3 DNA sequence: TGTGCCAGCAGCGCAATCGGGGTCTCCTACGAGCAGTACTTC.

V gene TRBV5-1 combines with J gene TRBJ1-1, with a weak D call TRBD1 (5 bases). Trimming took 0 bases from V and 3 from J, leaving 9 bases between them. CDR1 is SGHRS and CDR2 is YFSETQ in the germline V gene. This CDR3 region has 14 residues. The CDR3 loop reads CASSLVVGDTEAFF. CDR3 nucleotide sequence: TGCGCCAGCAGCTTGGTTGTAGGGGACACTGAAGCTTTCTTT.

The chain links TRBV11-1 to TRBJ2-5; 7 bases agree with TRBD2. This CDR3 region has 13 residues. With 3 bases clipped from V and 4 bases from J, the junction kept 2 bases outside the gene matches. Germline CDR1 and CDR2: SGHAT and FQDESV (reference sequence). The CDR3 sequence: CASSLAGAETQYF. In DNA, the CDR3 is TGTGCCAGCAGCTTGGCGGGAGCAGAGACCCAGTACTTC.

In its sample, this clone was seen a few times. V and J are TRBV28 and TRBJ1-2, with D uncertain. Trimming removed 4 bases from V and 4 bases from J, with 4 bases in between. Per the germline V gene, CDR1 is MDHEN and CDR2 is SYDVKM. There are 11 residues in the CDR3. CDR3 sequence (DNA): TGTGCCAGCAGTTCGTCCTATGGCTACACCTTC. It specifies CASSSSYGYTF.